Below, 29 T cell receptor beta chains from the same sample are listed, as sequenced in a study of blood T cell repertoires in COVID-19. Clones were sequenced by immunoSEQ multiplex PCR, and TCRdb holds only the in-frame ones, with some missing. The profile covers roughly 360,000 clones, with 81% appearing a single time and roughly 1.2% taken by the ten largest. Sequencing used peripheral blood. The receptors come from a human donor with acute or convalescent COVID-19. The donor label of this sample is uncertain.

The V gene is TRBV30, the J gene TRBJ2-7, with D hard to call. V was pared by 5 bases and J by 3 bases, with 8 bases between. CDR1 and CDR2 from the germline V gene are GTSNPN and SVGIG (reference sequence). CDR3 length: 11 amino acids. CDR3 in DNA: TGTGCCTGGGACCAGGACTACGAGCAGTACTTC. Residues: CAWDQDYEQYF.

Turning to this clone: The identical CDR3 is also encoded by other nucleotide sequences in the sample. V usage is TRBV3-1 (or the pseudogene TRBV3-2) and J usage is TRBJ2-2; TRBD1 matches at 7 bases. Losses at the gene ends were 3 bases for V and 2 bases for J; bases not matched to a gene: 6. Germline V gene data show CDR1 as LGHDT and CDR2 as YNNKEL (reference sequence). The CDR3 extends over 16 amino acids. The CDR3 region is CASSHAGTANTGELFF. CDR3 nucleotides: TGTGCCAGCAGCCATGCCGGGACAGCCAACACCGGGGAGCTGTTTTTT.

The CDR3 region has the DNA TGTGCCAGCTCACCACCAGGGACAGGGCAGCGTAACTATGGCTACACCTTC. This sequence encodes CASSPPGTGQRNYGYTF. This chain connects TRBV18 to TRBJ1-2; 9 bases map to TRBD1. This CDR3 is built from 17 residues. In germline, CDR1 is KGHSH, CDR2 LQKENI. V lost 0 bases to trimming and J lost 1 base; unmatched junction nucleotides: 6.

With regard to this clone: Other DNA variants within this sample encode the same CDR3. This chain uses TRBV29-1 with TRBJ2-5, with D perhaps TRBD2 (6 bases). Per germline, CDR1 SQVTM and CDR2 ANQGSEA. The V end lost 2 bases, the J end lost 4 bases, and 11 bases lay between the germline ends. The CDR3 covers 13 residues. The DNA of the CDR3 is TGCAGCGTTGAAACGGGGCGGGGAGAGACCCAGTACTTC. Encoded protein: CSVETGRGETQYF.

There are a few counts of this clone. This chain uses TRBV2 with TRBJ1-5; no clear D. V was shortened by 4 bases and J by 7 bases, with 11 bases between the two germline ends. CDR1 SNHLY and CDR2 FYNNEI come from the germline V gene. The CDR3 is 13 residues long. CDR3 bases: TGTGCCAGCAGTGTACGGGTGGAACAGCCCCAGCATTTT. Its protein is CASSVRVEQPQHF.

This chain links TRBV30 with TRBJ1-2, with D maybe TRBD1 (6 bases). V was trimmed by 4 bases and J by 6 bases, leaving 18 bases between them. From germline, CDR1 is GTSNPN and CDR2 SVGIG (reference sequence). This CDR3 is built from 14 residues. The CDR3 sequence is CAWTEGLDRDGYTF. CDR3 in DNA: TGTGCCTGGACCGAGGGATTGGACAGAGATGGCTACACCTTC.

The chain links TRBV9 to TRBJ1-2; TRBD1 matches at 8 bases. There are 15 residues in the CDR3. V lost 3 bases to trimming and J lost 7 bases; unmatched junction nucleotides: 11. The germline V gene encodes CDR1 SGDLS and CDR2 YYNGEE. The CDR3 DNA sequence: TGTGCCAGCAGCGGCCGAGGCAGGGGGCAGGGTGGCTACACCTTC. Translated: CASSGRGRGQGGYTF.

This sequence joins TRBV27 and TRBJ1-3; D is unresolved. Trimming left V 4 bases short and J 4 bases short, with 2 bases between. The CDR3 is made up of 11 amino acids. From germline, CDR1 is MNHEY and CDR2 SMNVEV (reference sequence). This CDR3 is CASSSGNTIYF. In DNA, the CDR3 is TGTGCCAGCAGTTCAGGAAACACCATATATTTT.

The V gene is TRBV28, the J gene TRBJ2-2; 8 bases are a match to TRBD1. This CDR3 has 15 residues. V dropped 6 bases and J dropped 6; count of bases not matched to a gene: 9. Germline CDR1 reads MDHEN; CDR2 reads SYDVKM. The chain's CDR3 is CASRYRGIKAGELFF. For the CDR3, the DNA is TGTGCCAGCAGATACAGGGGGATAAAGGCCGGGGAGCTGTTTTTT.

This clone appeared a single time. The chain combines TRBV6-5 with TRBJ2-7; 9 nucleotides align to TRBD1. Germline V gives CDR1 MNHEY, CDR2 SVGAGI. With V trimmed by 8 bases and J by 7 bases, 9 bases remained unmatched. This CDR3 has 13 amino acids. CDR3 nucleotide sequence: TGTGCCAGCCAGACAGGGGGAGGCCGGGAGCAGTACTTC. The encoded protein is CASQTGGGREQYF.

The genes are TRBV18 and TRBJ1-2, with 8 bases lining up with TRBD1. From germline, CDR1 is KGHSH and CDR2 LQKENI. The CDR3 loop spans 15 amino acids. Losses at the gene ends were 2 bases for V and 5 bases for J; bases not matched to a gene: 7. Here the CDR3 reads CASSPNGQGIYGYTF. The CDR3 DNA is TGTGCCAGCTCACCAAACGGACAGGGAATTTATGGCTACACCTTC.

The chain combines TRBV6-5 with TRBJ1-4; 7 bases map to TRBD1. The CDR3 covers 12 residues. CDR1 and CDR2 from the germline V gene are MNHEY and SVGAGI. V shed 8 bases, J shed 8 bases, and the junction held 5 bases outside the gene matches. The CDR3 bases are TGTGCCAGCCTTCGACAGGGAGAAAAACTGTTTTTT. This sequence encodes CASLRQGEKLFF.

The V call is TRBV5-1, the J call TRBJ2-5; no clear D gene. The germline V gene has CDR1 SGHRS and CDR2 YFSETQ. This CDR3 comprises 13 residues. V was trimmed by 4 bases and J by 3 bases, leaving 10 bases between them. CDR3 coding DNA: TGCGCCAGCAGCCTTAGTGTGAAAGAGACCCAGTACTTC. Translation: CASSLSVKETQYF.

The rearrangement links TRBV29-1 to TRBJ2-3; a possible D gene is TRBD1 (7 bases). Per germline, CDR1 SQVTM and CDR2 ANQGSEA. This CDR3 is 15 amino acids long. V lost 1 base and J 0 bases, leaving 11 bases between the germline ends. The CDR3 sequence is CSVEAGDSSTDTQYF. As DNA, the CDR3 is TGCAGCGTTGAAGCGGGGGACAGCAGCACAGATACGCAGTATTTT.

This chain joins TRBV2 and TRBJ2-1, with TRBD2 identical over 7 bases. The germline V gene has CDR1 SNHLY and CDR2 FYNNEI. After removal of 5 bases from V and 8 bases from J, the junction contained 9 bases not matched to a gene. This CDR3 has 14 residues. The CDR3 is CASSRGGSVDEQFF. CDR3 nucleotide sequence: TGTGCCAGCAGTAGGGGCGGGAGTGTGGATGAGCAGTTCTTC.

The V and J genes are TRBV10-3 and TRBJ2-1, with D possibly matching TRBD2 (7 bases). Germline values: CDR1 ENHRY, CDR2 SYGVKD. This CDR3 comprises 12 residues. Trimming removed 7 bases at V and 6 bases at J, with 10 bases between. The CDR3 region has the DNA TGTGCCATCAAGGGGGGGGGCAATGAGCAGTTCTTC. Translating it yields CAIKGGGNEQFF.

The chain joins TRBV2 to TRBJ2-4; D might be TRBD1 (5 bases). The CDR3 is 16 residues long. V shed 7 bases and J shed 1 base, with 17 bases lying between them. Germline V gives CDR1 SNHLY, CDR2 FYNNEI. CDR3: CASTEGDSLAKNIQYF. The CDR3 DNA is TGTGCCAGCACCGAAGGGGATAGCTTGGCCAAAAACATTCAGTACTTC.

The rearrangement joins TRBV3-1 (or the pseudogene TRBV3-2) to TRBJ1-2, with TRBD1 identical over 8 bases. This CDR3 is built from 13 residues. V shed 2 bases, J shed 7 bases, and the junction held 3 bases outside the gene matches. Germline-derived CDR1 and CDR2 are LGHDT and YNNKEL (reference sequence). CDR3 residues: CASSQRQGSGYTF. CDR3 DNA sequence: TGTGCCAGCAGCCAAAGACAGGGGAGTGGCTACACCTTC.

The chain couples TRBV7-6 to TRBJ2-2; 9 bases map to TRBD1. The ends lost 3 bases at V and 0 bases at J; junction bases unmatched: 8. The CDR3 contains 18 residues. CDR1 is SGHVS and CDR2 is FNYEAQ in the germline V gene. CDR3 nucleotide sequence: TGTGCCAGCAGCTTCGGACAGGGGCCCTCTTCGAACACCGGGGAGCTGTTTTTT. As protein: CASSFGQGPSSNTGELFF. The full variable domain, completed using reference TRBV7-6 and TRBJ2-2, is GAGVSQSPRYKVTKRGQDVALRCDPISGHVSLYWYRQALGQGPEFLTYFNYEAQQDKSGLPNDRFSAERPEGSISTLTIQRTEQRDSAMYRCASSFGQGPSSNTGELFFGEGSRLTVL.

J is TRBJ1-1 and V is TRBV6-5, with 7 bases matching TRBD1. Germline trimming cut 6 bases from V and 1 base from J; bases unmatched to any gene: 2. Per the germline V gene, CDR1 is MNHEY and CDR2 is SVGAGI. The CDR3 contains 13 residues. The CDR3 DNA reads TGTGCCAGCAGGGGACAGACGAACACTGAAGCTTTCTTT. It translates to CASRGQTNTEAFF.

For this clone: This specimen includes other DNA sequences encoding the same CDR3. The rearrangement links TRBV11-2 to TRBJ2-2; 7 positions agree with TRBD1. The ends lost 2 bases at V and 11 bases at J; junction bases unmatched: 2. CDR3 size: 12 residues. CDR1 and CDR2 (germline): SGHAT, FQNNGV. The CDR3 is CASSLRTGELFF. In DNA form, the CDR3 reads TGTGCCAGCAGCTTAAGGACAGGAGAGCTGTTTTTT.

The CDR3 loop reads CASSQELESTDTQYF. DNA for the CDR3: TGTGCCAGCAGCCAAGAACTTGAAAGCACAGATACGCAGTATTTT. The chain carries TRBV4-2 and TRBJ2-3; no clear D gene. The germline V and J ends were trimmed by 0 bases and 0 bases, with 7 bases remaining between them. The CDR3 length is 15 residues. CDR1 and CDR2 (germline): LGHNA, YNFKEQ.

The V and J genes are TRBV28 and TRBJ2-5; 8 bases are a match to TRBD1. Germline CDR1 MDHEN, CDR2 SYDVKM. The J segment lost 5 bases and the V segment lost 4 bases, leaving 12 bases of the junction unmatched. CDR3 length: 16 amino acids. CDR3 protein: CASSSPHPGGVETQYF. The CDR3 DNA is TGTGCCAGCAGTTCCCCCCACCCAGGGGGCGTTGAGACCCAGTACTTC.

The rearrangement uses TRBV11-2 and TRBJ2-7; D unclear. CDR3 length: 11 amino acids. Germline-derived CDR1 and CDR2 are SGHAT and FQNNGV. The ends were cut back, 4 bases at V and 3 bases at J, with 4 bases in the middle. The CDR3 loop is CASSSGYEQYF. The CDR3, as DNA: TGTGCCAGCAGCTCAGGCTACGAGCAGTACTTC.

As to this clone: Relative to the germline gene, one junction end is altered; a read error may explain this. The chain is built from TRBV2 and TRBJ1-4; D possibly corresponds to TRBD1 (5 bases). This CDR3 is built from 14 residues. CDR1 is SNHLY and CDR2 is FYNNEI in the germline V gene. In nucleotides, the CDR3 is TGTGCCAGCAGTGACGGGACTACTACTGAAAAACTGTTTTTT. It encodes CASSDGTTTEKLFF.

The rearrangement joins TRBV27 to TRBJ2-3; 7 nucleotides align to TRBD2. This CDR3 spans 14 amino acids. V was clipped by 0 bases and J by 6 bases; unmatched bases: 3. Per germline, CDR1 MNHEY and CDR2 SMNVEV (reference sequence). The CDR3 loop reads CASSLSGLQDTQYF. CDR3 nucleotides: TGTGCCAGCAGTTTATCGGGACTACAGGATACGCAGTATTTT.

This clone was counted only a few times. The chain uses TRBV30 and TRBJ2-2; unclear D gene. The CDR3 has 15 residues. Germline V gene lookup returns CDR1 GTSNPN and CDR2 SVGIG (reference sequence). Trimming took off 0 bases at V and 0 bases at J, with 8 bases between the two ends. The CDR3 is CAWSVGHPNTGELFF. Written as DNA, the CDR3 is TGTGCCTGGAGTGTTGGGCACCCGAACACCGGGGAGCTGTTTTTT.

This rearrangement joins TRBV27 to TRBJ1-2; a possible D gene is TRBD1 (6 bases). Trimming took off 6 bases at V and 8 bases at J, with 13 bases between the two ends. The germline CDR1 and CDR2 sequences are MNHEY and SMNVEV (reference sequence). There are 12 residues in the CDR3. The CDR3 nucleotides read TGTGCCAGCAGCCCCACAGGGACCGGCTACACCTTC. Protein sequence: CASSPTGTGYTF.

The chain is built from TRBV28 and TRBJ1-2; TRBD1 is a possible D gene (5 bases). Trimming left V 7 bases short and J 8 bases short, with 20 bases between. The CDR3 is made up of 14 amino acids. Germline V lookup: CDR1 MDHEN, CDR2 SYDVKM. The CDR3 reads CASTGDWGDRGYTF. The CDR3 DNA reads TGTGCCAGCACGGGGGATTGGGGGGATCGAGGCTACACCTTC.